This T cell receptor (beta chain) came from a study of shared clonotypes between healthy human individuals. General observations from the study: Researchers sampled blood only, noting tissue repertoires likely differ.

Assay used: immunoSEQ multiplex PCR; TCRdb lists only in-frame clones, some missing. The sample lists under 2,500,000 clones; around 95% were seen once. The length of the CDR3 is 16 residues. After removal of 1 base from V and 4 bases from J, the junction contained 7 bases not matched to a gene. Germline CDR1 reads SGHRS; CDR2 reads YFSETQ. A remark on this clone: Antigen specificity is unknown.

The receptor was isolated from a man younger than 35 in good health. The sample was naive CD4+ T cells sorted from blood. Sample subset: CD45RA+ positively selected. The V gene is TRBV5-1, the J gene TRBJ1-1, with 10 bases aligning to TRBD1. The CDR3 coding sequence is TGCGCCAGCAGCTTGAGGGACAGGGGAGGTACCACTGAAGCTTTCTTT. Amino acid sequence: CASSLRDRGGTTEAFF.